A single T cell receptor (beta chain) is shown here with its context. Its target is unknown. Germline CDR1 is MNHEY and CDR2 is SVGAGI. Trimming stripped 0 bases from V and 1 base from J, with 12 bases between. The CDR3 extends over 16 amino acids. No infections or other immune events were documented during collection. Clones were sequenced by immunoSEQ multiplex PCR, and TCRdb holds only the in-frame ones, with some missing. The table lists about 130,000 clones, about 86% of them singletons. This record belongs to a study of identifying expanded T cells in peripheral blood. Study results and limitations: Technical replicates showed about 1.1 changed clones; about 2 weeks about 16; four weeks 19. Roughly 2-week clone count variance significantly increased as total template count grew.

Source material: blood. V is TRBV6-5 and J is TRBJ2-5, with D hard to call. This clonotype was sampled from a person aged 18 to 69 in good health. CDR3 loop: CASSYSLGRFQETQYF. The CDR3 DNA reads TGTGCCAGCAGTTACTCCCTTGGGCGCTTCCAAGAGACCCAGTACTTC.